This T cell receptor (beta chain) is from a study of T cells after yellow fever vaccination. The wider study: Preparation of fractions with low cell numbers was performed using SMART-Seq v4 Ultra Low Input.

TCRdb reprocessed the 5' RACE reads with MiXCR, giving one entry per CDR3 protein. The data hold about 360,000 distinct CDR3 sequences, with around 6.5% observed a single time. Study-wide findings and caveats: Some clonotypes were seen in both the CD4 and the CD8 compartments. These made up a small share and likely arose from convergent recombination. Primary-vaccination clones mostly resurfaced post-booster (around 96% CD4, approximately 89% CD8).

Germline values: CDR1 SEHNR, CDR2 FQNEAQ (reference sequence). Trimming shortened V by 2 bases and J by 6 bases, and 10 bases separated the two germline ends. The CDR3 contains 13 residues. About this clonotype: As yet, its antigen is unknown.

The starting material was PBMCs, obtained 5 days after the yellow fever booster vaccination. The TCR originated in a man younger than 45 who received the YFV17D yellow fever vaccine. The V call is TRBV7-9, the J call TRBJ1-2, with a possible D match to TRBD1 (5 bases). Written as DNA, the CDR3 is TGTGCCAGCAGCTTAACCAGGGTGAATGGCTACACCTTC. Amino acid sequence: CASSLTRVNGYTF.